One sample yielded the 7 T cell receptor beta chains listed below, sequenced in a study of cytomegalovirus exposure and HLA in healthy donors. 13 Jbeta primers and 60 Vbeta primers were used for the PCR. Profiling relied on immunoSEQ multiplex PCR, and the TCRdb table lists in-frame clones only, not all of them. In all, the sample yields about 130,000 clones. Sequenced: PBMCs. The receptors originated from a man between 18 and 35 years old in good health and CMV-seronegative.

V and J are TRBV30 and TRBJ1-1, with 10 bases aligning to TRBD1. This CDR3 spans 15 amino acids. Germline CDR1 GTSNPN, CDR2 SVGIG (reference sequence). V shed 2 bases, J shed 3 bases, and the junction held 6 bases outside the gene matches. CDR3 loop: CAWSKGQGGDTEAFF. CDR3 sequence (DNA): TGTGCCTGGAGTAAAGGACAGGGGGGGGACACTGAAGCTTTCTTT.

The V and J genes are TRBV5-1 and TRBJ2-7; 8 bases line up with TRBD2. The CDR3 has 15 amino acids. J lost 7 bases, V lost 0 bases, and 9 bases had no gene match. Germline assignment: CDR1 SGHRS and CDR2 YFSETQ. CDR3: CASSLGPREVREQYF. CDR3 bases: TGCGCCAGCAGCTTGGGTCCGCGGGAGGTACGTGAGCAGTACTTC. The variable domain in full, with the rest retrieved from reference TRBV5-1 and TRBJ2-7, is KAGVTQTPRYLIKTRGQQVTLSCSPISGHRSVSWYQQTPGQGLQFLFEYFSETQRNKGNFPGRFSGRQFSNSRSEMNVSTLELGDSALYLCASSLGPREVREQYFGPGTRLTVT.

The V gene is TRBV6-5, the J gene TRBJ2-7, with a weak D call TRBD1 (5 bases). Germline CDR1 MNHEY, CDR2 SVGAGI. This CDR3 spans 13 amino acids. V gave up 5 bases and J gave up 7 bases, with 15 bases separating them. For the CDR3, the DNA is TGTGCCAGCAGTCCTCTAGGGTCAGGGGAGCAGTACTTC. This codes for CASSPLGSGEQYF.

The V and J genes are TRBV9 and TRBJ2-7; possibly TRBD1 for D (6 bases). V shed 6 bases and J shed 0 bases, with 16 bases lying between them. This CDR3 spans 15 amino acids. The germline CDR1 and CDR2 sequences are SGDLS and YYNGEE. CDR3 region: CASTPGVTGSYEQYF. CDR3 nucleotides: TGTGCCAGCACCCCTGGTGTGACAGGCTCCTACGAGCAGTACTTC. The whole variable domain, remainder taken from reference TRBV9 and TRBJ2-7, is DSGVTQTPKHLITATGQRVTLRCSPRSGDLSVYWYQQSLDQGLQFLIQYYNGEERAKGNILERFSAQQFPDLHSELNLSSLELGDSALYFCASTPGVTGSYEQYFGPGTRLTVT.

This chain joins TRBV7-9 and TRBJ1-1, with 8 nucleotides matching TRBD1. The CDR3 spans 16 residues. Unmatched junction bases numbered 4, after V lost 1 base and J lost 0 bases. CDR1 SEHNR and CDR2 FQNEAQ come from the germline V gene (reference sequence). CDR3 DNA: TGTGCCAGCAGCTTAGGGACAGGGTTAATGAACACTGAAGCTTTCTTT. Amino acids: CASSLGTGLMNTEAFF.

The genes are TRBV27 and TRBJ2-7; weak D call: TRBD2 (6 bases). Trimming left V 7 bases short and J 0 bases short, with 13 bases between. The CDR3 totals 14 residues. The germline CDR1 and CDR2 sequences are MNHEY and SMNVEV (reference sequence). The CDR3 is CASKPGGGSYEQYF. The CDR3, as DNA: TGTGCCAGCAAACCCGGGGGTGGCTCCTACGAGCAGTACTTC.

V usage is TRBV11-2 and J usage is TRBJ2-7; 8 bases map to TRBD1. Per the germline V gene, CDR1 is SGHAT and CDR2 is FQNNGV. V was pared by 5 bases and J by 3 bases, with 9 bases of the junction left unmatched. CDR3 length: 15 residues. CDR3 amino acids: CASSRYRGEDYEQYF. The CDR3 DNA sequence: TGTGCCAGCAGCCGCTACAGGGGGGAGGACTACGAGCAGTACTTC. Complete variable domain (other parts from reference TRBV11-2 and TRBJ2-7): EAGVAQSPRYKIIEKRQSVAFWCNPISGHATLYWYQQILGQGPKLLIQFQNNGVVDDSQLPKDRFSAERLKGVDSTLKIQPAKLEDSAVYLCASSRYRGEDYEQYFGPGTRLTVT.